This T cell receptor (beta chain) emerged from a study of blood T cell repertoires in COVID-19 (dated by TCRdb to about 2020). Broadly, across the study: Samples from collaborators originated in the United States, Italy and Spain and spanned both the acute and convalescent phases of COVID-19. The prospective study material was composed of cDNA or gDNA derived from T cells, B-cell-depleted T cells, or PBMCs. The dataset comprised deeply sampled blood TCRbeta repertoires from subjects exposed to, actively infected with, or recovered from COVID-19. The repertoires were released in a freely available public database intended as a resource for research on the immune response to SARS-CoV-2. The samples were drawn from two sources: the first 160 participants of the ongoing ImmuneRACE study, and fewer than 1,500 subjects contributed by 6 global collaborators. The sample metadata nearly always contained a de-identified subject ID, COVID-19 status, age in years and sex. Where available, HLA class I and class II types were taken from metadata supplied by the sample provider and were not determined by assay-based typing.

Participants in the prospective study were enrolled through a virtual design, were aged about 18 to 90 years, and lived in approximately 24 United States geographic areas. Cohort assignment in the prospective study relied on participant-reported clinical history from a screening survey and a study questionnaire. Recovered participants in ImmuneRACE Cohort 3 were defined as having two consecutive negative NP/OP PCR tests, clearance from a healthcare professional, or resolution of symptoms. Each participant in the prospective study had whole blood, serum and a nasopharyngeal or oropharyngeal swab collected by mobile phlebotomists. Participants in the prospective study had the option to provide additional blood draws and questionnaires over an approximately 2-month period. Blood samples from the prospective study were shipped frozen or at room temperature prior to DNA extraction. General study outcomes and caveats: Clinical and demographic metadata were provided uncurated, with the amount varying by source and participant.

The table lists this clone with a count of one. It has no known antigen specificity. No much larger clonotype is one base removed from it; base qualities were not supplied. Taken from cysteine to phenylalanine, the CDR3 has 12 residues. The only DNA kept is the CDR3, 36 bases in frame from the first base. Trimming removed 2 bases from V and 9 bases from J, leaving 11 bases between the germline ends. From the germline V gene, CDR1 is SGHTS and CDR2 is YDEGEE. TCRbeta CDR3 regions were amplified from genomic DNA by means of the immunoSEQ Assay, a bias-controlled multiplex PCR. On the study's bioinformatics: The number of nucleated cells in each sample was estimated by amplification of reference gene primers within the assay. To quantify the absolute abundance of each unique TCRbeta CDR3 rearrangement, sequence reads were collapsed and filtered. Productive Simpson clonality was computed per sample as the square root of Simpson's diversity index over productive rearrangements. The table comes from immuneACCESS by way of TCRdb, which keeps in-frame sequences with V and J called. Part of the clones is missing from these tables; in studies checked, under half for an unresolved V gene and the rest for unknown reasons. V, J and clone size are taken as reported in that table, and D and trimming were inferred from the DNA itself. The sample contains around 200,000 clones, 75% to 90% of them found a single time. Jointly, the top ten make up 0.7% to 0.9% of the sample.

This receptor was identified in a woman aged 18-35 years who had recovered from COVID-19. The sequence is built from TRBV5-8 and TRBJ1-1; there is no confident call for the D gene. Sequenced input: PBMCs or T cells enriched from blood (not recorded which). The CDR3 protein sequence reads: CASSLRGTQAFF. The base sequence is TGTGCCAGCAGCTTAAGAGGAACGCAAGCTTTCTTT.